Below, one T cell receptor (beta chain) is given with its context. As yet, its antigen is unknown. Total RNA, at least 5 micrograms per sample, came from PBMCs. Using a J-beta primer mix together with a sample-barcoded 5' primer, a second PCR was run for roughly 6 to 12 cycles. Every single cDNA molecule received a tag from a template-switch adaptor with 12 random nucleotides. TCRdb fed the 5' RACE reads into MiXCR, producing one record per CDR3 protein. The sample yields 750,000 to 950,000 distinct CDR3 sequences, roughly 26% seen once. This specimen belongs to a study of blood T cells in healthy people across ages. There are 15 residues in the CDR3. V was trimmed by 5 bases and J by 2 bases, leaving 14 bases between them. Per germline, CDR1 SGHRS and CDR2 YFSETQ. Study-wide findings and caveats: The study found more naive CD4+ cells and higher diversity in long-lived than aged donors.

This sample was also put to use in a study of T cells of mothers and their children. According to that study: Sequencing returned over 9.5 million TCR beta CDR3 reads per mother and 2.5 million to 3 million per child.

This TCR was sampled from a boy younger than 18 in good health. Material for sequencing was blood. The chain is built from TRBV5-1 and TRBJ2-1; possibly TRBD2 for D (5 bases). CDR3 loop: CASSSNGETYNEQFF. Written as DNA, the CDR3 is TGCGCCAGCAGTTCGAACGGGGAGACCTACAATGAGCAGTTCTTC.